One and the same sample provided the 10 T cell receptor beta chains below, sequenced in a study of T-cell memory formation after mild COVID-19. TCRdb analysed the 5' RACE reads with MiXCR anew, one entry per CDR3 protein. Of roughly 250,000 distinct CDR3 sequences listed, 15% to 20% are singletons. The sequenced sample consisted of PBMCs or a T cell subset sorted from them (not recorded which). These receptors were taken from a man between 18 and 35 years old who had mild COVID-19 (a few samples of this study predate the infection). Cell type and time point are not known.

The table lists this clonotype with a few counts. The gene calls are TRBV23-1 and TRBJ2-1; 13 bases agree with TRBD2. TRBV23-1 is an ORF, with its function uncertain. The CDR3 contains 19 residues. With V trimmed by 6 bases and J by 5 bases, 16 bases remained unmatched. The CDR3 coding sequence is TGCGCCAGCAGGCCGCCCGGGACTAGCGGGGCCATGATAAACAATGAGCAGTTCTTC. Its protein is CASRPPGTSGAMINNEQFF.

This clonotype was counted a few times. The chain combines TRBV5-1 with TRBJ2-2; possible D gene TRBD1, 5 bases. V was trimmed by 4 bases and J by 4 bases, leaving 11 bases between them. This CDR3 has 14 amino acids. CDR1 and CDR2 (germline): SGHRS, YFSETQ. The CDR3 DNA sequence: TGCGCCAGCAGCCCAGGGTTGGCCACCGGGGAGCTGTTTTTT. Translated, it gives CASSPGLATGELFF. Using reference TRBV5-1 and TRBJ2-2 for the parts outside the CDR3, the full variable domain is KAGVTQTPRYLIKTRGQQVTLSCSPISGHRSVSWYQQTPGQGLQFLFEYFSETQRNKGNFPGRFSGRQFSNSRSEMNVSTLELGDSALYLCASSPGLATGELFFGEGSRLTVL.

The chain employs TRBV20-1 and TRBJ2-3; TRBD2 is a possible D gene (7 bases). The CDR3 is made up of 14 amino acids. The germline V gene has CDR1 DFQATT and CDR2 SNEGSKA (reference sequence). V shed 5 bases and J shed 5 bases, with 17 bases lying between them. This chain's CDR3 is CSAVRGARGDTQYF. CDR3 DNA sequence: TGCAGTGCTGTCCGGGGGGCCCGGGGAGATACGCAGTATTTT.

The V gene is TRBV6-6, the J gene TRBJ1-2, with D tentatively TRBD1 (5 bases). This CDR3 contains 15 residues. Looked up from germline, CDR1 is MNHNY and CDR2 is SVGAGI (reference sequence). Deletions cut 2 bases from V and 8 bases from J, with 18 bases between. The DNA of the CDR3 is TGTGCCAGCAGTTACCGCCCCGCAGGGATTTGGGGCTACACCTTC. Protein sequence: CASSYRPAGIWGYTF.

About this clonotype: It is unclear where the CDR3 begins or ends on the DNA, so no DNA is shown, and the CDR3 is as TCRdb lists it. The chain joins TRBV6-2 or TRBV6-3 to TRBJ2-7; the DNA was not used to check the table's D call, TRBD1. The CDR3 extends over 12 residues, inclusive of both ends. Looked up from germline, CDR1 is MNHEY and CDR2 is SVGEGT. CDR3 sequence: CASSWGSGIPYF.

This clonotype was seen only a few times. The chain has TRBV7-2 and TRBJ1-1, with TRBD1 as a possible D gene (5 bases). This CDR3 has 15 residues. In germline, CDR1 is SGHTA, CDR2 FQGNSA. Deletions cut 6 bases from V and 4 bases from J, with 18 bases between. DNA for the CDR3: TGTGCCAGCAGGACCTGGGCAGGGTTCGCCACTGAAGCTTTCTTT. Amino acids: CASRTWAGFATEAFF.

This clonotype was picked up many times. The genes are TRBV24-1 and TRBJ2-3; tentatively, D is TRBD1 or TRBD2 (5 bases each). Per the germline V gene, CDR1 is KGHDR and CDR2 is SFDVKD. V lost 7 bases, J lost 7 bases, and 26 bases lay in between. The CDR3 consists of 17 residues. CDR3 DNA sequence: TGTGCCACCAGCGGGCCGGGGCCGGCCAACATGGCACATACGCAGTATTTT. Translating gives CATSGPGPANMAHTQYF.

This chain uses TRBV18 with TRBJ2-4; 9 bases agree with TRBD2. The J segment lost 6 bases and the V segment lost 2 bases, leaving 5 bases of the junction unmatched. Germline CDR1 is KGHSH and CDR2 is LQKENI. This CDR3 spans 15 amino acids. The CDR3 is CASSPASGMGNIQYF. In nucleotides, the CDR3 is TGTGCCAGCTCACCAGCTAGCGGGATGGGAAACATTCAGTACTTC.

This clonotype has ten or more counts. The chain recombines TRBV4-3 with TRBJ2-5, with D possibly TRBD2 on 6 matching bases. V was pared by 4 bases and J by 0 bases, with 6 bases between. There are 13 residues in the CDR3. The germline gives CDR1 LGHNA, CDR2 YSLEER. This CDR3 is CASSRDYQETQYF. CDR3 sequence (DNA): TGCGCCAGCAGCCGGGACTACCAAGAGACCCAGTACTTC.

This clonotype has only a few counts. The chain employs TRBV11-1 and TRBJ1-1; tentative D call: TRBD1 (5 bases). This CDR3 is 14 amino acids long. The V and J ends lost 5 bases and 4 bases respectively, with 14 bases between them. The germline V gene has CDR1 SGHAT and CDR2 FQDESV (reference sequence). The CDR3 nucleotides are TGTGCCAGCAGCCGAACGTCGGGGGGCACTGAAGCTTTCTTT. Amino acids: CASSRTSGGTEAFF. The variable domain in full, completed from reference TRBV11-1 and TRBJ1-1, reads EAEVAQSPRYKITEKSQAVAFWCDPISGHATLYWYRQILGQGPELLVQFQDESVVDDSQLPKDRFSAERLKGVDSTLKIQPAELGDSAMYLCASSRTSGGTEAFFGQGTRLTVV.